The 9 T cell receptor beta chains below all came from one sample that was sequenced in a study of T cells in Graves' hyperthyroidism and ophthalmopathy. TCR beta CDR3 region amplification was performed from RNA transcripts. HTBI primers were employed in a first-round RT-PCR of the TCR CDR3. MiXCR, run by TCRdb on the multiplex PCR reads, gives a single entry per CDR3 protein. The table records around 690,000 distinct CDR3 sequences, less than 25% of them present only once. The material sequenced was blood. The receptors were sampled from a man aged 30 to 39 with Graves' ophthalmopathy.

The gene calls are TRBV7-9 and TRBJ2-1, with D perhaps assigned TRBD1 or TRBD2 (5 bases each). CDR3 length: 13 amino acids. V lost 8 bases, J lost 5 bases, and 13 bases lay in between. Germline V gives CDR1 SEHNR, CDR2 FQNEAQ (reference sequence). The CDR3 spells CASRGAEHNEQFF. The CDR3 DNA sequence: TGTGCCAGCCGAGGGGCCGAACACAATGAGCAGTTCTTC.

This clonotype occurred a few times. V usage is TRBV27 and J usage is TRBJ2-4; TRBD1 aligns across 9 bases. V was clipped by 6 bases and J by 5 bases; unmatched bases: 17. The germline V gene encodes CDR1 MNHEY and CDR2 SMNVEV (reference sequence). The CDR3 spans 18 residues. The DNA for the CDR3 is TGTGCCAGCAGGAGGGGGACAGGGCAGGGTGGAAAAGAAAACATTCAGTACTTC. Protein: CASRRGTGQGGKENIQYF.

This clonotype has just a few counts. The gene calls are TRBV20-1 and TRBJ1-1; D is perhaps TRBD1 (6 bases). The V end lost 5 bases, the J end lost 13 bases, and 11 bases lay between the germline ends. This CDR3 has 9 residues. Per germline, CDR1 DFQATT and CDR2 SNEGSKA (reference sequence). For the CDR3, the DNA is TGCAGTGCTGGTCAGGGGCTTTTCTTT. This codes for CSAGQGLFF.

There are many counts of this clonotype. The rearrangement uses TRBV9 and TRBJ1-1; D unresolved. The ends were cut back, 0 bases at V and 2 bases at J, with 5 bases in the middle. CDR1 and CDR2 from the germline V gene are SGDLS and YYNGEE. The CDR3 loop spans 13 amino acids. DNA of the CDR3: TGTGCCAGCAGCGTAGTTAGTAACACTGAAGCTTTCTTT. Residues: CASSVVSNTEAFF.

J is TRBJ2-1 and V is TRBV5-1, with TRBD2 matching 14 bases. CDR3 size: 18 residues. J was trimmed by 4 bases and V by 4 bases; bases with no gene match: 10. Germline loops: CDR1 SGHRS, CDR2 YFSETQ. CDR3 nucleotides: TGCGCCAGCAGCCCGGGACTAGCGGGAGATAGCCGATACAATGAGCAGTTCTTC. Residues: CASSPGLAGDSRYNEQFF.

This clonotype showed up many times. V gene TRBV11-2 combines with J gene TRBJ1-1; D gene ambiguous. This CDR3 has 13 amino acids. The germline CDR1 and CDR2 sequences are SGHAT and FQNNGV. V lost 3 bases and J lost 4, with 9 bases in between. The CDR3 region is CASSFIYGTEAFF. The CDR3 bases are TGTGCCAGCAGCTTCATATACGGCACTGAAGCTTTCTTT.

The rearrangement joins TRBV6-1 to TRBJ2-6, with TRBD1 as a possible D gene (6 bases). This CDR3 is built from 16 residues. Looked up from germline, CDR1 is MNHNS and CDR2 is SASEGT. Deletions cut 7 bases from V and 0 bases from J, with 13 bases between. CDR3 DNA sequence: TGTGCCAGCAACGGAGACAGGACCTCTGGGGCCAACGTCCTGACTTTC. It encodes CASNGDRTSGANVLTF.

V gene TRBV24-1 combines with J gene TRBJ2-1, with TRBD2 identical over 12 bases. V was clipped by 3 bases and J by 2 bases; unmatched bases: 10. This CDR3 spans 19 amino acids. The V gene's germline CDR1 is KGHDR and CDR2 SFDVKD. CDR3 nucleotide sequence: TGTGCCACCAGTGATCCCGGGACTAGCGGGCCGCTAACCTACAATGAGCAGTTCTTC. This codes for CATSDPGTSGPLTYNEQFF.

The chain has TRBV30 and TRBJ1-5, with a weak D call TRBD1 (6 bases). Germline CDR1 is GTSNPN and CDR2 is SVGIG (reference sequence). Trimming removed 6 bases at V and 5 bases at J, with 20 bases between. The CDR3 extends over 15 amino acids. CDR3 coding DNA: TGTGCCTGTACAGGGATGACGGGTCGGGATCAGCCCCAGCATTTT. This sequence encodes CACTGMTGRDQPQHF.